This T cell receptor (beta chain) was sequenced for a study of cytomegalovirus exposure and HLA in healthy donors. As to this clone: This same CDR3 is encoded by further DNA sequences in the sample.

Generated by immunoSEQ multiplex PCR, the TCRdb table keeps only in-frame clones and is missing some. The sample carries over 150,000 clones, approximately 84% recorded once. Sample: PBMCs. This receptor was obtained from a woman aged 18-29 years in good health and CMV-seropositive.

The chain's CDR3 is CASSRDTNYGYTF. In DNA form, the CDR3 reads TGTGCCAGCAGTCGGGACACGAACTATGGCTACACCTTC. V usage is TRBV2 and J usage is TRBJ1-2; maybe TRBD1 (6 bases). The germline V gene has CDR1 SNHLY and CDR2 FYNNEI. The CDR3 consists of 13 residues. Between the trimmed V and J ends, which lost 5 bases and 2 bases, there was a span of 9 bases.